These T cell receptor beta chains were read from a single sample in a study of molecular identifiers for immune sequencing clone quantification. MiXCR was run by TCRdb on the PCR reads, yielding one entry per CDR3 protein. The sample contains hundreds of thousands of distinct CDR3 sequences, 15% to 20% of which appear only once. The sequenced sample was naive CD8+ T cells from blood, with Jurkat cell RNA spiked in. Receptors originate from a human donor in good health. Some libraries in this study had Jurkat cell RNA spiked in. CDR3s include the opening cysteine and the closing phenylalanine or tryptophan. D genes are given only for firm matches. Rows may omit the clone size; those that give it use once, few, many or a size class.

TRBD1	many	TRBJ1-1	TRBV29-1	CSVPDRGWAFF	TGCAGCGTTCCGGACAGGGGTTGGGCTTTCTTT
TRBD2	many	TRBJ2-7	TRBV5-1	CASSLAPQGLSILYEQYF	TGCGCCAGCAGCTTGGCGCCCCAGGGACTATCGATACTATACGAGCAGTACTTC
-	many	TRBJ1-1	TRBV7-8	CASSLESGATNTEAFF	TGTGCCAGCAGCCTTGAGTCAGGGGCGACGAACACTGAAGCTTTCTTT
TRBD1	-	TRBJ2-5	TRBV9	CASSVTGQAQETQYF	TGTGCCAGCAGCGTAACGGGACAGGCGCAAGAGACCCAGTACTTC
TRBD2	few	TRBJ2-3	TRBV4-3	CASSQETLAGGQTQYF	TGCGCCAGCAGCCAAGAGACGCTAGCGGGGGGGCAAACGCAGTATTTT
-	-	TRBJ2-7	TRBV7-9	CASSPSGGRLSYEQYF	TGTGCCAGCAGCCCCTCCGGGGGAAGGCTAAGCTACGAGCAGTACTTC
TRBD1	-	TRBJ1-1	TRBV28	CASRDRDYTEAFF	TGTGCCAGCAGAGACAGGGATTACACTGAAGCTTTCTTT
-	many	TRBJ1-1	TRBV6-2/TRBV6-3	CASSYSIRGAWTEAFF	TGTGCCAGCAGTTACTCAATTCGGGGGGCATGGACTGAAGCTTTCTTT
TRBD2	many	TRBJ2-1	TRBV29-1	CSVDGGGWAEQFF	TGCAGCGTTGACGGGGGGGGTTGGGCTGAGCAGTTCTTC
TRBD2	-	TRBJ2-3	TRBV3-1	CASSDSGLASDTQYF	TGTGCCAGCAGCGACTCGGGACTAGCGTCCGATACGCAGTATTTT
TRBD1	-	TRBJ2-1	TRBV7-9	CASSRTGTGPYNEQFF	TGTGCCAGCAGCCGGACCGGGACAGGACCCTACAATGAGCAGTTCTTC
-	-	TRBJ2-7	TRBV19	CASSIAGAYEQYF	TGTGCCAGTAGTATAGCGGGAGCCTACGAGCAGTACTTC
-	many	TRBJ2-7	TRBV7-6	CASSPGVTYEQYF	TGTGCCAGCTCACCAGGGGTCACCTACGAGCAGTACTTC
-	many	TRBJ1-1	TRBV7-9	CASSYESKAAEAFF	TGTGCCAGCAGCTACGAGTCAAAAGCCGCTGAAGCTTTCTTT
TRBD1	many	TRBJ2-7	TRBV20-1	CSAPHWGTAYEQYF	TGCAGTGCTCCTCACTGGGGGACAGCCTACGAGCAGTACTTC
TRBD2	many	TRBJ2-7	TRBV4-2	CASSQDGTNYEQYF	TGTGCCAGCAGCCAAGATGGGACTAACTACGAGCAGTACTTC
-	many	TRBJ1-3	TRBV20-1	CSAPGQAAGNTIYF	TGCAGTGCACCCGGGCAGGCGGCGGGAAACACCATATATTTT
-	many	TRBJ2-4	TRBV18	CASSPPEGAAKNIQYF	TGTGCCAGCTCACCACCGGAGGGGGCGGCCAAAAACATTCAGTACTTC
-	many	TRBJ1-1	TRBV4-1	CASSQGNEAFF	TGCGCCAGCAGCCAAGGGAATGAAGCTTTCTTT
TRBD1	many	TRBJ2-3	TRBV12-3/TRBV12-4	CASSPRTGGPTDTQYF	TGTGCCAGCAGTCCGAGGACAGGGGGTCCCACAGATACGCAGTATTTT